The rows below give T cell receptor beta chains drawn from one sample of a study of blood T cell repertoires in COVID-19. TCRdb's table, derived via immunoSEQ multiplex PCR, lists solely in-frame clones and lacks some. The table has 210,000 or so clones, roughly 89% seen once. Material for sequencing was peripheral blood. The receptors originated from a man aged 50-59 years with acute or convalescent COVID-19. The CDR3 runs from the conserved cysteine through the conserved F or W. Each record gives: D gene, V gene, J gene, clone size, CDR3 DNA, CDR3 protein. D genes are given only for firm matches. Size is stated for part of the rows, as once, few or many counts, or as a class when the clone is expanded.

>NA|TRBV7-2|TRBJ1-1|NA
TGTGCCAGCAGCTTAGGGGCGACAGTGAACACTGAAGCTTTCTTT
CASSLGATVNTEAFF
>NA|TRBV6-2/TRBV6-3|TRBJ2-2|NA
TGTGCCAGCAGTTATTCGAGAAACACCGGGGAGCTGTTTTTT
CASSYSRNTGELFF
>NA|TRBV11-2|TRBJ2-3|NA
TGTGCCAGCAGCTTAGATCCTACTAGACCAAGCACAGATACGCAGTATTTT
CASSLDPTRPSTDTQYF
>TRBD2|TRBV6-2/TRBV6-3|TRBJ2-5|NA
TGTGCCAGCAGTTACTATGGCGGGGGGATCCAAGAGACCCAGTACTTC
CASSYYGGGIQETQYF
>TRBD1|TRBV12-3/TRBV12-4|TRBJ1-2|NA
TGTGCCAGCAGTGGGGGACAGACCTATGGCTACACCTTC
CASSGGQTYGYTF
>NA|TRBV6-5|TRBJ1-5|NA
TGTGCCAGCAGTCTCCCATCGGGTCAGCCCCAGCATTTT
CASSLPSGQPQHF
>TRBD1|TRBV24-1|TRBJ2-3|NA
TGTGCCACCAGTGATTCCGGTAACTACAGGGGAACAGATACGCAGTATTTT
CATSDSGNYRGTDTQYF
>TRBD2|TRBV11-2|TRBJ2-7|NA
TGTGCCAGCAGCTTCTCTAGCGGGAGCCACGAGCAGTACTTC
CASSFSSGSHEQYF
>NA|TRBV20-1|TRBJ2-7|NA
TGCAGTGCTAGTGCCCAGGGAGGTTCTTCGGTAAAGTACGAGCAGTACTTC
CSASAQGGSSVKYEQYF
>TRBD1|TRBV5-4|TRBJ2-2|NA
TGTGCCAGCAGCCTGTACACAGGGGGCGCAGGCACCGGGGAGCTGTTTTTT
CASSLYTGGAGTGELFF
>TRBD2|TRBV4-2|TRBJ2-1|NA
TGTGCCAGCAGCCAAGACAAACTAGCGAAGAATGAGCAGTTCTTC
CASSQDKLAKNEQFF
>TRBD2|TRBV19|TRBJ2-7|NA
TGTGCCAGTAGTATAGTCGGGGGGGTCCACTCCTACGAGCAGTACTTC
CASSIVGGVHSYEQYF
>NA|TRBV2|TRBJ1-2|NA
TGTGCCAGCAGTGAAGGTTCAGTGCGGGGCTACACCTTC
CASSEGSVRGYTF
>NA|TRBV9|TRBJ2-7|once
TGTGCCAGCAGCGTAGCAACGGGAGCCGCCTACGAGCAGTACTTC
CASSVATGAAYEQYF
>TRBD2|TRBV9|TRBJ2-3|NA
TGTGCCAGCAGCGCAAGCGGGGGGGTCACAGATACGCAGTATTTT
CASSASGGVTDTQYF
>NA|TRBV15|TRBJ2-1|NA
TGTGCCACCAGCAATTCGAGGTCTCGAAATGAGCAGTTCTTC
CATSNSRSRNEQFF
>TRBD1|TRBV18|TRBJ1-1|NA
TGTGCCAGCTCACCCACGAGGGACAGTACACTGACAGCTTTCTTT
CASSPTRDSTLTAFF
>NA|TRBV15|TRBJ2-1|NA
TGTGCCACCAGCAGAGGGGGGGGCCCCTTCTACAATGAGCAGTTCTTC
CATSRGGGPFYNEQFF
>NA|TRBV4-1|TRBJ2-1|NA
TGCGCCAGCAGCCAAGATGGCACAGGGCGGCCCTACAATGAGCAGTTCTTC
CASSQDGTGRPYNEQFF
>NA|TRBV6-5|TRBJ1-4|NA
TGTGCCAGCAGTTTACAACAGAATGAAAAACTGTTTTTT
CASSLQQNEKLFF
>NA|TRBV5-5|TRBJ2-1|NA
TGTGCCAGCAGCTTGTGGGGGGGCAGGGGGCATCCCTACAATGAGCAGTTCTTC
CASSLWGGRGHPYNEQFF
>TRBD1|TRBV5-1|TRBJ1-6|NA
TGCGCCAGCAGCTTGGACGGGGACAGACCCTATAATTCACCCCTCCACTTT
CASSLDGDRPYNSPLHF
>TRBD1|TRBV19|TRBJ1-1|few
TGTGCCAGTAGAGGAGCGGACAGGGCGATTAACACTGAAGCTTTCTTT
CASRGADRAINTEAFF
>NA|TRBV11-2|TRBJ1-5|NA
TGTGCCAGCAGCTTAGATCGCCAGTTTCAGCCCCAGCATTTT
CASSLDRQFQPQHF
>NA|TRBV28|TRBJ2-6|NA
TGTGCCAGCAGTCGCTCGGGGGCTGGGGCCAACGTCCTGACTTTC
CASSRSGAGANVLTF
>NA|TRBV7-2|TRBJ2-2|NA
TGTGCCAGCAGCTTATCAGGGTCCGGGAGCGGGGAGCTGTTTTTT
CASSLSGSGSGELFF
>TRBD2|TRBV7-2|TRBJ2-5|NA
TGTGCCAGCAGCTTACAAGCGGGGGCTGGGGGTAGGGAGACCCAGTACTTC
CASSLQAGAGGRETQYF
>TRBD2|TRBV29-1|TRBJ2-3|NA
TGCAGCGGAGGGTTCGGGACTAGCAACACAGATACGCAGTATTTT
CSGGFGTSNTDTQYF
>TRBD1|TRBV5-1|TRBJ2-2|few
TGCGCCAGCAGCTTGGAGACAGGGTCTGACACCGGGGAGCTGTTTTTT
CASSLETGSDTGELFF
>NA|TRBV27|TRBJ2-7|NA
TGTGCCAGCAGTTTATCGTTCCCACGGCCAGGGGCTTTCGACGAGCAGTACTTC
CASSLSFPRPGAFDEQYF
>NA|TRBV6-5|TRBJ2-2|NA
TGTGCCAGCAGCCAGCGCGGATACGACACCGGGGAGCTGTTTTTT
CASSQRGYDTGELFF
>TRBD1|TRBV4-1|TRBJ1-1|NA
TGCGCCAGCAGCCAAGCACCGGGACAGGGGGCGCGTTTTGCCACTGAAGCTTTCTTT
CASSQAPGQGARFATEAFF
>NA|TRBV7-2|TRBJ1-6|NA
TGTGCCAGCAGCTTTTCCTGGGACGGGGGTAATTCACCCCTCCACTTT
CASSFSWDGGNSPLHF
>NA|TRBV5-4|TRBJ2-2|NA
TGTGCCAGCAGCTTGGCTGCGGGTTCGAACACCGGGGAGCTGTTTTTT
CASSLAAGSNTGELFF
>NA|TRBV21-1|TRBJ1-2|few
TGTGCCAGCAGACAGGGGTATGGCTACACCTTC
CASRQGYGYTF
>TRBD2|TRBV18|TRBJ2-5|once
TGTGCCAGCTCACTGGGGACTAAAGAGACCCAGTACTTC
CASSLGTKETQYF
>TRBD1|TRBV24-1|TRBJ1-2|NA
TGTGCCACCAGTGGGGCCCCAACGGACAGGGAGAGTTCTGGCTACACCTTC
CATSGAPTDRESSGYTF
>NA|TRBV5-4|TRBJ1-1|NA
TGTGCCAGCAGCTCGAACAGGGCGACGAACACTGAAGCTTTCTTT
CASSSNRATNTEAFF
>TRBD1|TRBV5-6|TRBJ2-2|NA
TGTGCCAGCAGCTACAGGGGTAGCTACACCGGGGAGCTGTTTTTT
CASSYRGSYTGELFF
>NA|TRBV19|TRBJ1-5|NA
TGTGCCAGTAGTATAGGCGGGGAGGGAGGGCCCCAGCATTTT
CASSIGGEGGPQHF
>NA|TRBV5-4|TRBJ1-1|NA
TGTGCCAGCAGCTTGGGGTACAGGAACACTGAAGCTTTCTTT
CASSLGYRNTEAFF
>NA|TRBV30|TRBJ1-1|NA
TGTGCCTGGAGTAAACAGATGAACACTGAAGCTTTCTTT
CAWSKQMNTEAFF
>TRBD2|TRBV11-3|TRBJ2-3|NA
TGTGCCAGCAGCTCCTCTAGCGGGAGTAGGTATACGCAGTATTTT
CASSSSSGSRYTQYF
>NA|TRBV2|TRBJ1-4|NA
TGTGCCAGCAGCCGGGACGCCGGGGGAAAACTGTTTTTT
CASSRDAGGKLFF
>TRBD2|TRBV5-1|TRBJ2-5|NA
TGCGCCAGCAGCACGGGGACTAGCGGACAAGAGACCCAGTACTTC
CASSTGTSGQETQYF